The entry below describes one T cell receptor (beta chain). What it binds is not known. The data derive from a study of cytomegalovirus exposure and HLA in healthy donors. Findings and limits, study-wide: The analysis excluded some indistinguishable V segments, including TRBV6-2 and TRBV6-3. In a later analysis, specific HLA alleles were associated with 15,000 to 20,000 TCR beta sequences at a 0.05 false discovery rate.

The CDR3 runs 15 residues. Germline CDR1 is LGHNA and CDR2 is YSLEER. The junction had 9 bases not matched to a gene; V was cut back by 0 bases and J by 10 bases. The study ran its PCR with 60 Vbeta and 13 Jbeta primers. Generated by immunoSEQ multiplex PCR, the TCRdb table keeps only in-frame clones and is missing some. The sample contains 110,000 or so clones, just under 80% of which appear only once. The specimen sequenced was PBMCs. This TCR came from a man under 40 in good health and CMV-seronegative. The rearrangement uses TRBV4-3 and TRBJ1-5; 7 bases match TRBD1. CDR3 sequence (DNA): TGCGCCAGCAGCCAAGAAGACAGGGCCCTTTATCCCCAGCATTTT. Its protein product is CASSQEDRALYPQHF.